These T cell receptor beta chains were read from a single sample in a study of persistence of HIV-infected CD4 T cells. The repertoire was sequenced with immunoSEQ multiplex PCR; TCRdb's copy has only in-frame clones and lacks some. This sample has about 32,000 clones, with roughly 70% found just once. Antigen specificity for these receptors is unknown. Sequences were derived from CD4+ T cells sorted from PBMCs after approximately 19-hour stimulation, sampled from a patient who received antiretroviral therapy. These receptor sequences come from an adult man with HIV who was CMV-seropositive. Each CDR3 is given with its conserved first and last residue. A D gene is named only where the DNA matches it firmly. Clone size is given for some rows only: seen once, a few or many times, or a class if the clone is expanded.

v_call	j_call	d_call	clone_size	cdr3_length	cdr3_aa	cdr3_nt
TRBV6-5	TRBJ1-5	-	-	14	CASSPSATNQPQHF	TGTGCCAGCAGCCCCTCAGCTACCAATCAGCCCCAGCATTTT
TRBV19	TRBJ1-1	TRBD1	-	12	CASSDRGFVAFF	TGTGCCAGTAGTGACAGGGGATTTGTGGCTTTCTTT
TRBV6-1	TRBJ1-2	-	few	13	CASSEGGSHGYTF	TGTGCCAGCAGTGAAGGAGGGAGCCATGGCTACACCTTC
TRBV18	TRBJ1-2	-	-	14	CASSPFGEPYGYTF	TGTGCCAGCTCACCCTTCGGGGAACCCTATGGCTACACCTTC
TRBV6-1	TRBJ2-3	TRBD2	-	18	CASSGFRGAGGLGGTQYF	TGTGCCAGCAGTGGCTTTAGAGGAGCGGGGGGCCTAGGGGGTACGCAGTATTTT
TRBV20-1	TRBJ1-5	-	-	13	CSASGADRQPQHF	TGCAGTGCTAGTGGGGCAGACCGTCAGCCCCAGCATTTT
TRBV6-5	TRBJ2-7	-	-	13	CASSREEDYEQYF	TGTGCCAGCAGCCGAGAGGAGGACTACGAGCAGTACTTC
TRBV5-4	TRBJ2-1	TRBD2	-	15	CASSFPGLANNEQFF	TGTGCCAGCAGCTTCCCGGGACTAGCGAACAATGAGCAGTTCTTC
TRBV5-6	TRBJ1-1	-	-	16	CASSMGRRSMNTEAFF	TGTGCCAGCAGCATGGGACGCCGATCAATGAACACTGAAGCTTTCTTT
TRBV2	TRBJ1-5	TRBD1	few	15	CASSMNRGGNQPQHF	TGTGCCAGCAGTATGAACAGGGGAGGGAATCAGCCCCAGCATTTT
TRBV6-5	TRBJ1-1	-	-	14	CASSYGNTATEAFF	TGTGCCAGCAGTTACGGTAACACAGCCACTGAAGCTTTCTTT
TRBV3-1/TRBV3-2	TRBJ2-7	TRBD2	-	13	CASSRTSGTEQYF	TGTGCCAGCAGCCGGACTAGCGGAACCGAGCAGTACTTC
TRBV5-5	TRBJ2-3	TRBD1	-	16	CASSSRTGAPTDTQYF	TGTGCCAGCAGCTCCCGGACAGGGGCCCCCACAGATACGCAGTATTTT
TRBV6-5	TRBJ1-5	-	-	13	CASSDRSNQPQHF	TGTGCCAGCAGCGACAGGTCAAATCAGCCCCAGCATTTT
TRBV5-1	TRBJ2-1	TRBD2	-	19	CASSLVGLAGGLSYNEQFF	TGCGCCAGCAGCTTGGTGGGACTAGCGGGGGGCCTCTCCTACAATGAGCAGTTCTTC
TRBV6-5	TRBJ1-1	-	-	13	CASYSAAYTEAFF	TGTGCCAGCTACTCAGCGGCTTACACTGAAGCTTTCTTT
TRBV6-6	TRBJ1-1	TRBD1	-	14	CASSSTGVHTEAFF	TGTGCCAGCAGTTCTACAGGGGTACACACTGAAGCTTTCTTT
TRBV19	TRBJ2-7	TRBD1	once	15	CASSRSGQGGYEQYF	TGTGCCAGTAGCCGATCTGGACAGGGCGGCTACGAGCAGTACTTC
TRBV12-3/TRBV12-4	TRBJ1-5	-	-	12	CASARENGPQHF	TGTGCCAGCGCAAGGGAAAATGGGCCCCAGCATTTT
TRBV28	TRBJ2-7	-	-	16	CASSYPWTDRSYEQYF	TGTGCCAGCAGTTACCCCTGGACAGATAGAAGCTACGAGCAGTACTTC
TRBV2	TRBJ1-3	TRBD1	few	14	CASQQGHSGNTIYF	TGTGCCAGCCAACAGGGGCACTCTGGAAACACCATATATTTT
TRBV5-1	TRBJ2-2	TRBD1	-	16	CASILGTGGFTGELFF	TGCGCCAGCATCCTGGGGACAGGGGGTTTCACCGGGGAGCTGTTTTTT
TRBV20-1	TRBJ1-2	-	-	17	CSASPRTRASSNYGYTF	TGCAGTGCTAGTCCCCGAACCAGGGCCTCTTCTAACTATGGCTACACCTTC
TRBV27	TRBJ2-1	-	-	13	CASKTGTDDEQFF	TGTGCCAGCAAGACTGGAACTGACGATGAGCAGTTCTTC
TRBV5-4	TRBJ1-3	TRBD1	-	14	CASSRDRGGNTIYF	TGTGCCAGCAGCCGGGACAGGGGTGGAAACACCATATATTTT
TRBV27	TRBJ1-3	-	-	11	CASSEGSTIYF	TGTGCCAGCAGTGAGGGGTCGACCATATATTTT
TRBV3-1/TRBV3-2	TRBJ2-7	TRBD1	-	14	CASSPGQASYEQYF	TGTGCCAGCAGCCCGGGACAGGCCTCCTACGAGCAGTACTTC
TRBV3-1/TRBV3-2	TRBJ2-1	TRBD1	-	15	CASSPQGAINNEQFF	TGTGCCAGCAGCCCACAGGGGGCGATTAACAATGAGCAGTTCTTC
TRBV20-1	TRBJ1-2	-	-	12	CSASAQGGGYTF	TGCAGTGCTAGTGCCCAGGGAGGAGGCTACACCTTC
TRBV12-3/TRBV12-4	TRBJ1-4	-	-	11	CASSSSEKLFF	TGTGCCAGCAGTTCAAGTGAAAAACTGTTTTTT
TRBV5-1	TRBJ1-4	-	-	19	CASSSFPWDPLATNEKLFF	TGCGCCAGCAGCTCCTTTCCTTGGGACCCCTTGGCGACTAATGAAAAACTGTTTTTT
TRBV19	TRBJ1-5	-	once	18	CASSASNPSTSSNQPQHF	TGTGCCAGTAGTGCGAGCAACCCCTCGACATCCAGCAATCAGCCCCAGCATTTT
TRBV19	TRBJ2-3	-	-	15	CASSIAQGFTDTQYF	TGTGCCAGTAGTATTGCCCAGGGATTCACAGATACGCAGTATTTT
TRBV28	TRBJ2-2	TRBD1	few	17	CASSPAPDRGKTGELFF	TGTGCCAGCAGTCCCGCGCCGGACAGGGGAAAAACGGGGGAGCTGTTTTTT
TRBV28	TRBJ1-3	-	-	15	CASSWGWGRRNTIYF	TGTGCCAGCAGTTGGGGGTGGGGAAGGAGAAACACCATATATTTT
TRBV5-4	TRBJ1-2	-	medium-sized	13	CASSLEGRTGYTF	TGTGCCAGCAGCTTGGAAGGACGGACTGGCTACACCTTC
TRBV28	TRBJ1-2	-	few	14	CASSLGPGNYGYTF	TGTGCCAGCAGTTTGGGCCCGGGTAACTATGGCTACACCTTC
TRBV6-5	TRBJ1-3	-	-	15	CASSQDRFSGNTIYF	TGTGCCAGCAGCCAGGACAGATTCTCTGGAAACACCATATATTTT
TRBV5-1	TRBJ1-3	-	-	13	CASSPGTGNTIYF	TGCGCCAGCAGCCCCGGTACGGGAAACACCATATATTTT
TRBV7-9	TRBJ1-4	-	-	16	CASSSDRWEKNEKLFF	TGTGCCAGCAGCTCCGACAGGTGGGAGAAGAATGAAAAACTGTTTTTT
TRBV5-4	TRBJ1-6	-	-	14	CASSRDSSAAPLHF	TGTGCCAGCAGCCGGGACTCGTCCGCGGCACCCCTCCACTTT
TRBV27	TRBJ1-5	TRBD1	-	13	CASSRTGNQPQHF	TGTGCCAGCAGTAGGACAGGGAATCAGCCCCAGCATTTT